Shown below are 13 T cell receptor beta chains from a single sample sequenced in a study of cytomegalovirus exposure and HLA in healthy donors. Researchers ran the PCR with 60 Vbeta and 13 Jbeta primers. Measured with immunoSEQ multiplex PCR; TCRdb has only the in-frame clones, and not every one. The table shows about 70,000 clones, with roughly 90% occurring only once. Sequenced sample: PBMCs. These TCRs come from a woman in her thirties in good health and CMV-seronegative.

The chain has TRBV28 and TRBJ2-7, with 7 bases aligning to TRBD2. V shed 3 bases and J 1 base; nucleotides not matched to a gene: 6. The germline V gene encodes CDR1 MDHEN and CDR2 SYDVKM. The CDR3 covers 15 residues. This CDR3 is CASSLTGTTSYEQYF. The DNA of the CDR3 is TGTGCCAGCAGTTTGACCGGGACTACTTCCTACGAGCAGTACTTC.

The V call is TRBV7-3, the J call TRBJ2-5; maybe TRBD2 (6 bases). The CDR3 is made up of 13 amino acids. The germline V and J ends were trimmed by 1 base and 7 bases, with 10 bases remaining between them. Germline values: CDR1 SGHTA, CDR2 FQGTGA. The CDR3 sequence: CASSLRGEGTQYF. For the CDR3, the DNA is TGTGCCAGCAGCTTAAGGGGGGAAGGGACCCAGTACTTC.

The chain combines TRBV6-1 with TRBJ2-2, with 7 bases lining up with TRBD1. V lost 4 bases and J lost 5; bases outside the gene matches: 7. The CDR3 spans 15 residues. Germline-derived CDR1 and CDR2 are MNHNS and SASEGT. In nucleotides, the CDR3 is TGTGCCAGCAGTGGCTTGACAGGGCGGACCGGGGAGCTGTTTTTT. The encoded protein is CASSGLTGRTGELFF.

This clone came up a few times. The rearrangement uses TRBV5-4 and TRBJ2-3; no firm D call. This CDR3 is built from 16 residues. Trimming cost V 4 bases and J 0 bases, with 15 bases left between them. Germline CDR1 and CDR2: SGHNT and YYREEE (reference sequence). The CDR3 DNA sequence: TGTGCCAGCAGCCCCCCTACGTTTGCTAGCACAGATACGCAGTATTTT. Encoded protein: CASSPPTFASTDTQYF.

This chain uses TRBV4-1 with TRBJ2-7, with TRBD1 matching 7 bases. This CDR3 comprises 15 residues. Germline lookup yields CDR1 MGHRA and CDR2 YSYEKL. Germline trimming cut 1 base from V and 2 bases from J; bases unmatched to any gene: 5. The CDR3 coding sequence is TGCGCCAGCAGCCAAGCCCCAGGGGGAGCCTACGAGCAGTACTTC. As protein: CASSQAPGGAYEQYF.

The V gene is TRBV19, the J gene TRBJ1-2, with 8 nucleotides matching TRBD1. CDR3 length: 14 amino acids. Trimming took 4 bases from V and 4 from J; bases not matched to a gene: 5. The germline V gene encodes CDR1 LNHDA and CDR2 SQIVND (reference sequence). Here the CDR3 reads CASSNRQGAYGYTF. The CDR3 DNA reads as TGTGCCAGTAGTAACCGGCAGGGGGCCTATGGCTACACCTTC.

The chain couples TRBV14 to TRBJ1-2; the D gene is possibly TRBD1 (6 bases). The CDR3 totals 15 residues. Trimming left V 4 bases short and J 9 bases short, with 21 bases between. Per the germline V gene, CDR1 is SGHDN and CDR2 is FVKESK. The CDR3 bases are TGTGCCAGCAGCCCCACGGGACACTTGGGGTTGAGCTACACCTTC. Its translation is CASSPTGHLGLSYTF.

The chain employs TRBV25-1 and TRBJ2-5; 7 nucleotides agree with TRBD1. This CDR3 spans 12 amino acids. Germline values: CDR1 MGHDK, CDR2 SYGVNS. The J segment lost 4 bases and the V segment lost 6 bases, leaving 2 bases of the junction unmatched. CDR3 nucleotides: TGTGCCAGCAGGACAGGGACAGAGACCCAGTACTTC. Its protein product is CASRTGTETQYF.

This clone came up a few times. For the CDR3, the DNA is TGTGCCAGCAGCGTAGGACTAGATGCCTACAATGAGCAGTTCTTC. Its translation: CASSVGLDAYNEQFF. V and J are TRBV9 and TRBJ2-1, with D maybe TRBD2 (6 bases). V gave up 0 bases and J gave up 2 bases, with 9 bases separating them. This CDR3 comprises 15 residues. The germline CDR1 and CDR2 sequences are SGDLS and YYNGEE.

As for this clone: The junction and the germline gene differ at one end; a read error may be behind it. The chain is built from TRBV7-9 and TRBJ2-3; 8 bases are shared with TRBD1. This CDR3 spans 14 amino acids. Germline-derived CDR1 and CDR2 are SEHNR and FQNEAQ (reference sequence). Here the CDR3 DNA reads TGTTCCAGCAGCTTCCGACAGGGGAAGGATACGCAGTATTTT. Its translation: CSSSFRQGKDTQYF. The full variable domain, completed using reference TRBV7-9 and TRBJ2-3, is DTGVSQNPRHKITKRGQNVTFRCDPISEHNRLYWYRQTLGQGPEFLTYFQNEAQLEKSRLLSDRFSAERPKGSFSTLEIQRTEQGDSAMYLCSSSFRQGKDTQYFGPGTRLTVL.

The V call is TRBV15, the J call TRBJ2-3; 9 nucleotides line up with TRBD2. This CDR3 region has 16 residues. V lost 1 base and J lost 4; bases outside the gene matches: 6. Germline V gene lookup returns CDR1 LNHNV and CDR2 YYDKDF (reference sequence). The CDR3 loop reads CATSRVVAGDSDTQYF. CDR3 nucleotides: TGTGCCACCAGCAGAGTGGTAGCGGGAGATTCAGATACGCAGTATTTT.

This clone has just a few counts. CDR3 nucleotide sequence: TGTGCCAGCAGACAGGGGAGCAATCAGCCCCAGCATTTT. It yields the protein CASRQGSNQPQHF. The rearrangement uses TRBV27 and TRBJ1-5, with 7 bases identical to TRBD1. Trimming at V came to 6 bases and at J to 1 base, leaving 0 bases not matched to a gene. Per germline, CDR1 MNHEY and CDR2 SMNVEV (reference sequence). This CDR3 region has 13 residues.

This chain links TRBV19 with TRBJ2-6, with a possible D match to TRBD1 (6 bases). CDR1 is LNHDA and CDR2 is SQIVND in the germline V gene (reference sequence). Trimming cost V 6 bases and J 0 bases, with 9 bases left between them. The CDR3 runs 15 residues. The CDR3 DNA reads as TGTGCCAGTAGAGGACAGAGCTCTGGGGCCAACGTCCTGACTTTC. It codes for CASRGQSSGANVLTF. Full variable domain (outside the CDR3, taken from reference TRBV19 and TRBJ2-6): DGGITQSPKYLFRKEGQNVTLSCEQNLNHDAMYWYRQDPGQGLRLIYYSQIVNDFQKGDIAEGYSVSREKKESFPLTVTSAQKNPTAFYLCASRGQSSGANVLTFGAGSRLTVL.